Shown below are 19 T cell receptor beta chains from a single sample sequenced in a study of vaccination and CD4 T cells after COVID-19. Their cognate antigens are unknown. Cultured CD4+ T cells had their DNA profiled by the Oncomine TCR Beta short-read assay. MiXCR, applied by TCRdb to the PCR reads, yields one record per CDR3 protein. Seen here are roughly 28,000 distinct CDR3 sequences, around 64% observed once, and the top ten hold less than 20%. Treatment given: roughly nine-day PBMC culture with coronavirus spike peptide pools or control peptides (ViraFEST assay). The sequencing used CD4+ T cells from blood, cultured in vitro, collected after SARS-CoV-2 vaccination. Receptors originate from a human donor who received a COVID-19 vaccine.

This clonotype was counted between two and nine times. The chain links TRBV20-1 to TRBJ2-1; 8 positions match TRBD2. CDR3 size: 13 residues. After removal of 3 bases from V and 10 bases from J, the junction contained 8 bases not matched to a gene. Germline assignment: CDR1 DFQATT and CDR2 SNEGSKA (reference sequence). The CDR3 here is CSASGGAGKEQFF. The DNA for the CDR3 is TGCAGTGCTAGCGGGGGGGCGGGGAAGGAGCAGTTCTTC.

The genes are TRBV28 and TRBJ2-5; 12 nucleotides align to TRBD2. Germline V gives CDR1 MDHEN, CDR2 SYDVKM. V dropped 4 bases and J dropped 4; count of bases not matched to a gene: 4. This CDR3 has 15 residues. CDR3 coding DNA: TGTGCCAGCAGTTCTAGCGGGGGGGTGGGAGAGACCCAGTACTTC. Translating gives CASSSSGGVGETQYF. Variable domain in full (rest from reference TRBV28 and TRBJ2-5): DVKVTQSSRYLVKRTGEKVFLECVQDMDHENMFWYRQDPGLGLRLIYFSYDVKMKEKGDIPEGYSVSREKKERFSLILESASTNQTSMYLCASSSSGGVGETQYFGPGTRLLVL.

The V call is TRBV18, the J call TRBJ1-2, with D maybe TRBD1 (5 bases). The V gene's germline CDR1 is KGHSH and CDR2 LQKENI. The CDR3 is made up of 15 amino acids. V lost 3 bases and J lost 4, with 15 bases in between. CDR3: CASSPREGIGYGYTF. CDR3 coding DNA: TGTGCCAGCTCACCCCGCGAGGGGATCGGCTATGGCTACACCTTC.

The rearrangement links TRBV12-3 or TRBV12-4 to TRBJ1-3; possibly TRBD1 for D (5 bases). Trimming took off 3 bases at V and 4 bases at J, with 13 bases between the two ends. This CDR3 is 15 amino acids long. The CDR3, as DNA: TGTGCCAGCAGTTTCCGAGGGGCGCGGGGAAACACCATATATTTT. Translating it yields CASSFRGARGNTIYF.

This clonotype was found a few times. The chain recombines TRBV18 with TRBJ1-1; no definite D call. The CDR3 covers 13 residues. Trimming shortened V by 6 bases and J by 0 bases, and 8 bases separated the two germline ends. CDR1 KGHSH and CDR2 LQKENI come from the germline V gene. CDR3 sequence reads: CASSQALNTEAFF. The DNA of the CDR3 is TGTGCCAGCTCGCAGGCCCTGAACACTGAAGCTTTCTTT.

About this clonotype: One end of the junction fails to match germline, which may point to a read error. This chain connects TRBV20-1 to TRBJ2-3, with D possibly TRBD1 on 8 matching bases. Germline V lookup: CDR1 DFQATT, CDR2 SNEGSKA (reference sequence). The CDR3 is made up of 18 amino acids. The CDR3 nucleotides are TGCAGTGCTAGTATGTCAGGACAGGGAGGGTTCGGCACAGATACGCGGTATTTT. Translation: CSASMSGQGGFGTDTRYF.

The genes are TRBV7-3 and TRBJ2-3, with D possibly TRBD2 on 6 matching bases. V lost 1 base, J lost 4 bases, and 9 bases lay in between. CDR1 and CDR2 (germline): SGHTA, FQGTGA. This CDR3 has 14 residues. The chain's CDR3 is CASSLNRLADTQYF. The CDR3 DNA reads as TGTGCCAGCAGCTTAAACCGACTAGCAGATACGCAGTATTTT.

This clonotype was counted a single time. One end of the junction is discordant with germline, which a read error may explain. The V call is TRBV2, the J call TRBJ1-2; the D gene is possibly TRBD1 (5 bases). Germline CDR1 reads SNHLY; CDR2 reads FYNNEI. CDR3 size: 13 residues. CDR3 nucleotides: TGTGTCAGCAGTGAATCTAGGGGCTATGGCTACACCTTC. It translates to CVSSESRGYGYTF.

V and J are TRBV6-1 and TRBJ1-3; the D is unclear. V was pared by 5 bases and J by 1 base, with 12 bases between. The CDR3 length is 15 residues. Germline CDR1 and CDR2: MNHNS and SASEGT. CDR3 amino acids: CASSPSGRSGNTIYF. The CDR3 nucleotides are TGTGCCAGCAGTCCTTCTGGGAGGTCTGGAAACACCATATATTTT.

CDR3 nucleotide sequence: TGTGCCTGGAGGACCCGGACCATAGGGGATGAGCAGTTCTTC. This codes for CAWRTRTIGDEQFF. J is TRBJ2-1 and V is TRBV30; the D gene is possibly TRBD1 (5 bases). Per the germline V gene, CDR1 is GTSNPN and CDR2 is SVGIG (reference sequence). V lost 3 bases and J lost 8, with 17 bases in between. This CDR3 region has 14 residues.

The genes are TRBV6-1 and TRBJ1-1, with D tentatively TRBD1 (5 bases). In germline, CDR1 is MNHNS, CDR2 SASEGT. The CDR3 covers 11 residues. V was pared by 5 bases and J by 7 bases, with 8 bases between. The CDR3 loop is CASSRDGEAFF. DNA for the CDR3: TGTGCCAGCAGTAGGGACGGTGAAGCTTTCTTT.

The V gene is TRBV12-3 or TRBV12-4, the J gene TRBJ2-7, with D possibly being TRBD2 (6 bases). CDR3 size: 15 residues. V was trimmed by 0 bases and J by 7 bases, leaving 16 bases between them. The CDR3 is CASSLALGGTLEQYF. CDR3 DNA: TGTGCCAGCAGTTTAGCGCTCGGGGGAACCTTGGAGCAGTACTTC.

In DNA form, the CDR3 reads TGTGCCAGCGGGAAGACAGGGGACTATGGCTACACCTTC. As protein: CASGKTGDYGYTF. V is TRBV27 and J is TRBJ1-2, with 8 bases that match TRBD1. The V and J ends lost 8 bases and 3 bases, in that order; junction bases with no gene match: 5. Germline assignment: CDR1 MNHEY and CDR2 SMNVEV (reference sequence). The CDR3 covers 13 residues.

This clonotype came up a few times. J is TRBJ1-5 and V is TRBV15; no definite D call. Trimming removed 1 base from V and 1 base from J, with 5 bases in between. This CDR3 is built from 14 residues. Germline-derived CDR1 and CDR2 are LNHNV and YYDKDF (reference sequence). CDR3 DNA sequence: TGTGCCACCAGCAGAGGAAACAGCAATCAGCCCCAGCATTTT. This encodes CATSRGNSNQPQHF.

The rearrangement joins TRBV7-2 to TRBJ1-5, with D maybe TRBD1 (5 bases). Trimming removed 5 bases from V and 6 bases from J, with 14 bases in between. The CDR3 runs 14 residues. CDR1 and CDR2 from the germline V gene are SGHTA and FQGNSA. The CDR3 region is CASSPNSGGQPQHF. The DNA for the CDR3 is TGTGCCAGCAGCCCCAATTCGGGGGGTCAGCCCCAGCATTTT.

The chain recombines TRBV12-3 or TRBV12-4 with TRBJ2-5; no firm D call. V was clipped by 1 base and J by 4 bases, with 7 bases between them. The CDR3 has 13 residues. The CDR3 is CASSLGSRETQYF. The CDR3 DNA reads as TGTGCCAGCAGTTTAGGTAGCAGAGAGACCCAGTACTTC.

The chain joins TRBV2 to TRBJ1-6; TRBD1 agrees at 8 bases. The germline V gene encodes CDR1 SNHLY and CDR2 FYNNEI. This CDR3 comprises 15 residues. J lost 6 bases, V lost 5 bases, and 6 bases had no gene match. CDR3 DNA sequence: TGTGCCAGCAGTTCTAACAGGGGGGCTAATTCACCCCTCCACTTT. Residues: CASSSNRGANSPLHF.

V is TRBV12-3 or TRBV12-4 and J is TRBJ1-5; 7 bases agree with TRBD1. This CDR3 has 14 amino acids. V shed 7 bases and J 1 base; nucleotides not matched to a gene: 4. The CDR3 here is CASNLGGSNQPQHF. The CDR3 DNA reads as TGTGCCAGCAACCTAGGGGGCAGCAATCAGCCCCAGCATTTT.

The V call is TRBV20-1, the J call TRBJ2-1; the D gene is possibly TRBD1 (5 bases). Deletions cut 2 bases from V and 2 bases from J, with 13 bases between. The CDR3 sequence is 15 residues long. Germline values: CDR1 DFQATT, CDR2 SNEGSKA (reference sequence). The CDR3 DNA sequence: TGCAGTGCTAGATCCGGCTGGGGCGCCTACAATGAGCAGTTCTTC. It codes for CSARSGWGAYNEQFF.